This TCR beta chain emerged from a study of blood T cell repertoires in COVID-19. Here immunoSEQ multiplex PCR was the method, and the copy in TCRdb shows in-frame clones only, minus some. The sample lists some 490,000 clones, about 85% seen once, with around 7.9% in the top ten. Germline assignment: CDR1 SNHLY and CDR2 FYNNEI. The CDR3 runs 16 residues. V dropped 1 base and J dropped 4 bases, with 16 bases sitting between them. Sequences were obtained from PBMCs or T cells enriched from blood (not recorded which). The chain has TRBV2 and TRBJ1-2, with D perhaps TRBD1 (6 bases). The receptor comes from a woman in her sixties or seventies who had recovered from COVID-19. The CDR3 spells CASSEEMRGGIYGYTF. The CDR3 DNA sequence: TGTGCCAGCAGTGAAGAGATGAGGGGGGGAATCTATGGCTACACCTTC.